Following are 18 T cell receptor beta chains from one sample sequenced in a study of blood T cells in healthy people across ages (dated by TCRdb to the mid-2010s). Library creation used 5' RACE. Sequencing relied on an Illumina HiSeq 2500. A second PCR of roughly 7 to 11 cycles was performed with a sample-barcoded 5' primer and a J-beta primer mix. Starting from the raw public reads, TCRdb applied fastp trimming at Q25, assembled clones with MiXCR and retained in-frame beta chains. Each entry is one CDR3 protein sequence, shown with its most common DNA and genes. The sample table contains approximately 780,000 distinct CDR3 sequences; only one count was recorded for approximately 24% of them. About 2.9% of the sample goes to the ten largest clones. These records were also assigned to another study, of T cells of mothers and their children.

Sequenced input: blood. The receptors were sampled from a boy aged 5 to 17 in good health.

This clonotype has more than one count but fewer than ten. V usage is TRBV19 and J usage is TRBJ1-2; D remains ambiguous. There are 12 residues in the CDR3. Germline CDR1 reads LNHDA; CDR2 reads SQIVND (reference sequence). V gave up 10 bases and J gave up 3 bases, with 12 bases separating them. The CDR3 region has the DNA TGTGCCACCGCTCCGAAAGACTATGGCTACACCTTC. Residues: CATAPKDYGYTF.

The gene calls are TRBV12-3 or TRBV12-4 and TRBJ2-7, with D unclear. There are 14 residues in the CDR3. The V and J ends lost 8 bases and 3 bases respectively, with 17 bases between them. The CDR3 DNA reads as TGTGCCAGCCCTAAACTACGCCCCAACTACGAGCAGTACTTC. This codes for CASPKLRPNYEQYF.

The rearrangement uses TRBV4-1 and TRBJ2-4, with 7 bases aligning to TRBD1. The germline V gene encodes CDR1 MGHRA and CDR2 YSYEKL. The CDR3 length is 15 residues. Trimming at V came to 4 bases and at J to 3 bases, leaving 6 bases not matched to a gene. The CDR3 reads CASSPDRTGKNIQYF. The CDR3 region has the DNA TGCGCCAGCAGCCCAGACCGGACAGGCAAAAACATTCAGTACTTC.

This clonotype has more than one count but fewer than ten. V usage is TRBV10-3 and J usage is TRBJ2-7; 7 bases map to TRBD2. Germline V gene data show CDR1 as ENHRY and CDR2 as SYGVKD. The CDR3 has 18 amino acids. Unmatched junction bases numbered 13, after V lost 2 bases and J lost 0 bases. The CDR3 loop reads CAISERGVPIESSYEQYF. DNA for the CDR3: TGTGCCATCAGTGAGCGGGGGGTACCTATAGAAAGCTCCTACGAGCAGTACTTC.

This clonotype has more than one count but fewer than ten. V usage is TRBV29-1 and J usage is TRBJ1-5; 12 bases line up with TRBD1. The CDR3 is 13 residues long. Trimming removed 6 bases from V and 5 bases from J; junction bases left unmatched: 2. In germline, CDR1 is SQVTM, CDR2 ANQGSEA. In DNA, the CDR3 is TGCAGCGTGGGGACAGGGGGCGATCAGCCCCAGCATTTT. Protein: CSVGTGGDQPQHF.

This clonotype was seen only a few times. This chain links TRBV12-3 or TRBV12-4 with TRBJ2-5, with D possibly being TRBD2 (7 bases). The CDR3 totals 15 residues. V gave up 6 bases and J gave up 5 bases, with 19 bases separating them. CDR3 bases: TGTGCCAGCAGCCGGGGGGCCGCTGGTGGGGAGACCCAGTACTTC. Amino acid sequence: CASSRGAAGGETQYF.

This clonotype was seen only a few times. The chain has TRBV6-4 and TRBJ2-2; no clear D gene. The CDR3 has 13 residues. The germline V gene has CDR1 MRHNA and CDR2 SNTAGT. Trimming stripped 6 bases from V and 5 bases from J, with 10 bases between. The CDR3 here is CASSPVLTGELFF. The CDR3 coding sequence is TGTGCCAGCAGCCCGGTTCTGACCGGGGAGCTGTTTTTT.

Ten or more counts support this clonotype. The rearrangement links TRBV9 to TRBJ2-3; D is uncertain. V was shortened by 0 bases and J by 3 bases, with 8 bases between the two germline ends. CDR3 size: 14 residues. CDR1 and CDR2 (germline): SGDLS, YYNGEE. The CDR3 spells CASSVAQRTDTQYF. The CDR3 bases are TGTGCCAGCAGCGTAGCTCAAAGGACAGATACGCAGTATTTT. Drawing the rest from reference TRBV9 and TRBJ2-3, the complete variable domain is DSGVTQTPKHLITATGQRVTLRCSPRSGDLSVYWYQQSLDQGLQFLIQYYNGEERAKGNILERFSAQQFPDLHSELNLSSLELGDSALYFCASSVAQRTDTQYFGPGTRLTVL.

This clonotype was seen a few times. The chain recombines TRBV7-3 with TRBJ2-7; D not resolved. The CDR3 contains 14 residues. V gave up 1 base and J gave up 1 base, with 8 bases separating them. From germline, CDR1 is SGHTA and CDR2 FQGTGA. The chain's CDR3 is CASSLIGVSYEQYF. The CDR3 nucleotides read TGTGCCAGCAGCTTAATTGGAGTATCCTACGAGCAGTACTTC.

This sequence joins TRBV5-6 and TRBJ1-1; D is ambiguous. CDR3 length: 12 amino acids. Germline CDR1 SGHDT, CDR2 YYEEEE. The V end was cut by 0 bases, the J end by 6 bases, with 6 bases between. The CDR3 sequence: CASSLVQAEAFF. The CDR3 DNA follows: TGTGCCAGCAGCTTGGTTCAGGCTGAAGCTTTCTTT.

The rearrangement links TRBV12-3 or TRBV12-4 to TRBJ2-7; possible D gene TRBD1, 5 bases. V shed 7 bases and J shed 5 bases, with 12 bases lying between them. The CDR3 has 12 residues. CDR3 DNA: TGTGCCAGCATGCGCAGGGATGACGAGCAGTACTTC. Its translation is CASMRRDDEQYF.

As to this clonotype: An end of the junction differs from the germline gene, which may be a read error. V usage is TRBV7-2 and J usage is TRBJ1-1; perhaps TRBD1 as D (5 bases). The CDR3 sequence is 15 residues long. Germline V lookup: CDR1 SGHTA, CDR2 FQGNSA. The CDR3, as DNA: TGTGCCGGCAGCGCTGCAGGGTTACGGAACACTGAAGCTTTCTTT. Amino acids: CAGSAAGLRNTEAFF.

This clonotype has a handful of counts. This chain joins TRBV10-3 and TRBJ1-4, with D perhaps TRBD1 (5 bases). Germline V gene sequence: CDR1 ENHRY, CDR2 SYGVKD. V lost 3 bases, J lost 0 bases, and 11 bases lay in between. The CDR3 totals 16 residues. CDR3 DNA: TGTGCCATCAGTGATACAGGCCGCTCAACTAATGAAAAACTGTTTTTT. Translated: CAISDTGRSTNEKLFF.

The gene calls are TRBV20-1 and TRBJ1-4; D possibly corresponds to TRBD1 (6 bases). The CDR3 covers 13 residues. Germline V gene data show CDR1 as DFQATT and CDR2 as SNEGSKA (reference sequence). V gave up 0 bases and J gave up 8 bases, with 10 bases separating them. The CDR3, as DNA: TGCAGTGCTAGAGATCTCGGGGGCGAAAAACTGTTTTTT. Amino acids: CSARDLGGEKLFF.

Only a few counts were recorded for this clonotype. The chain carries TRBV12-3 or TRBV12-4 and TRBJ2-3; 12 bases are a match to TRBD2. The CDR3 has 14 amino acids. The junction had 12 bases not matched to a gene; V was cut back by 6 bases and J by 14 bases. The DNA of the CDR3 is TGTGCCAGCAGCTTGACTAGCGGGGGACCGGGAGGGTATTTT. It encodes CASSLTSGGPGGYF.

This sequence joins TRBV12-3 or TRBV12-4 and TRBJ2-5; a weak D match, TRBD2 (6 bases). This CDR3 has 15 amino acids. Trimming shortened V by 6 bases and J by 5 bases, and 19 bases separated the two germline ends. The CDR3 nucleotides are TGTGCCAGCAGCCTAGACGGGGGTACAGTGGAGACCCAGTACTTC. It specifies CASSLDGGTVETQYF.

The chain uses TRBV6-1 and TRBJ1-5; 12 nucleotides match TRBD1. V shed 5 bases, J shed 5 bases, and the junction held 4 bases outside the gene matches. The CDR3 spans 15 residues. Germline V gene lookup returns CDR1 MNHNS and CDR2 SASEGT. The CDR3: CASSWGTGGDQPQHF. The CDR3 nucleotides read TGTGCCAGCAGTTGGGGGACAGGGGGCGATCAGCCCCAGCATTTT.

The chain couples TRBV5-1 to TRBJ2-5; D perhaps matches TRBD2 (5 bases). The CDR3 sequence is 13 residues long. V was shortened by 0 bases and J by 9 bases, with 12 bases between the two germline ends. Germline lookup yields CDR1 SGHRS and CDR2 YFSETQ. CDR3 DNA sequence: TGCGCCAGCAGCTTGGCAGGTCAGGAGGCCCAGTACTTC. Its translation: CASSLAGQEAQYF.